This TCR beta chain appears in the sequencing data of a study of cytomegalovirus exposure and HLA in healthy donors. Study-level background: An early release of data contained roughly 86 million unique TCRs, which came from HLA-typed donors. Most genotyped donors, about four fifths of more than 300, had Caucasian-associated genetic ancestry.

This CDR3 has 17 residues. From germline, CDR1 is MDHEN and CDR2 SYDVKM. V shed 3 bases, J shed 2 bases, and the junction held 8 bases outside the gene matches. Vbeta (60) and Jbeta (13) primers were used in the PCR. Repertoires were generated with immunoSEQ multiplex PCR, while TCRdb's copy carries only in-frame clones and drops some. The top ten clones hold roughly 12% of a sample with about 52,000 clones, 50% to 70% of them seen once. Among the donors, all were healthy bone marrow donors. Specimen: PBMCs. This chain connects TRBV28 to TRBJ1-2, with 11 bases that match TRBD1. The receptor was isolated from a human donor in good health. The CDR3 DNA sequence: TGTGCCAGCAGTTTGCCCGGGACAGGGGGGTGGAACTATGGCTACACCTTC. Residues: CASSLPGTGGWNYGYTF.